The next 28 T cell receptor beta chains were all read from a single sample in a study of brain T cells in children with intractable seizures. TCRdb's table, derived via immunoSEQ multiplex PCR, lists solely in-frame clones and lacks some. The data contain about 340,000 clones, over 90% of them singletons. Time point: blood from clinic visit 5 months post-surgery; TSC patient then seizure free. The source material was peripheral blood, sampled around 5 months after surgery. The receptors stem from a boy less than two years old with tuberous sclerosis and intractable seizures.

The chain carries TRBV3-1 (or the pseudogene TRBV3-2) and TRBJ1-2; no reliable D call. Trimming pared 1 base from V and 3 bases from J, leaving 9 bases between. Per germline, CDR1 LGHDT and CDR2 YNNKEL (reference sequence). The CDR3 has 14 amino acids. DNA for the CDR3: TGTGCCAGCAGCCAAGGGTTAACTTACTATGGCTACACCTTC. Residues: CASSQGLTYYGYTF.

This clone appeared once. The chain uses TRBV10-3 and TRBJ2-7, with D perhaps TRBD1 (8 bases). The CDR3 spans 13 residues. Trimming pared 6 bases from V and 6 bases from J, leaving 15 bases between. Germline CDR1 is ENHRY and CDR2 is SYGVKD. In nucleotides, the CDR3 is TGTGCCATCAGGATACAGGGGGAGGGCGAGCAGTACTTC. Its translation: CAIRIQGEGEQYF.

V usage is TRBV7-2 and J usage is TRBJ2-2; D is ambiguous. Trimming cost V 3 bases and J 6 bases, with 5 bases left between them. This CDR3 has 12 amino acids. Germline loops: CDR1 SGHTA, CDR2 FQGNSA. CDR3 amino acids: CASSFTSGELFF. CDR3 bases: TGTGCCAGCAGCTTTACCTCCGGGGAGCTGTTTTTT.

The CDR3 protein is CASSERLAGNIQYF. The CDR3 region has the DNA TGTGCCAGCAGCGAAAGACTAGCAGGAAACATTCAGTACTTC. J is TRBJ2-4 and V is TRBV7-6; 7 nucleotides agree with TRBD2. The CDR3 consists of 14 residues. The germline V gene has CDR1 SGHVS and CDR2 FNYEAQ. V was pared by 5 bases and J by 6 bases, with 7 bases of the junction left unmatched.

The CDR3 bases are TGTGCCAGCAGCCGACCGGGGGGAGAGACCCAGTACTTC. Its translation: CASSRPGGETQYF. The J gene is TRBJ2-5, the V gene TRBV5-6; 7 nucleotides line up with TRBD2. The germline V gene encodes CDR1 SGHDT and CDR2 YYEEEE. Trimming at V came to 4 bases and at J to 4 bases, leaving 4 bases not matched to a gene. CDR3 length equals 13 residues.

The chain is built from TRBV19 and TRBJ2-3; D is unclear. Per the germline V gene, CDR1 is LNHDA and CDR2 is SQIVND (reference sequence). The CDR3 has 14 amino acids. Trimming stripped 3 bases from V and 5 bases from J, with 12 bases between. CDR3 in DNA: TGTGCCAGTAGTATTCTTAGCCCACTAGATACGCAGTATTTT. It is translated as CASSILSPLDTQYF.

The V and J genes are TRBV19 and TRBJ2-7; 7 bases are shared with TRBD1. Per the germline V gene, CDR1 is LNHDA and CDR2 is SQIVND (reference sequence). This CDR3 has 14 amino acids. The V segment lost 6 bases and the J segment 0 bases; nucleotides outside the gene matches: 5. CDR3 DNA: TGTGCCAGTAGCTCGGGACAGAGCTCCTACGAGCAGTACTTC. This sequence encodes CASSSGQSSYEQYF.

This clone has just a few counts. The chain combines TRBV18 with TRBJ1-5; 9 positions match TRBD1. The length of the CDR3 is 17 residues. J was trimmed by 2 bases and V by 6 bases; bases with no gene match: 11. Germline V gene data show CDR1 as KGHSH and CDR2 as LQKENI. The CDR3 nucleotides read TGTGCCAGCTCGTCTACCGGGACAGGGATGGGCAATCAGCCCCAGCATTTT. It encodes CASSSTGTGMGNQPQHF. The whole variable domain, remainder taken from reference TRBV18 and TRBJ1-5, is NAGVMQNPRHLVRRRGQEARLRCSPMKGHSHVYWYRQLPEEGLKFMVYLQKENIIDESGMPKERFSAEFPKEGPSILRIQQVVRGDSAAYFCASSSTGTGMGNQPQHFGDGTRLSIL.

The CDR3 DNA sequence: TGTGCCAGCAGTTTTGGGTGGGGGGACTACGAGCAGTACTTC. Translating it yields CASSFGWGDYEQYF. The chain couples TRBV27 to TRBJ2-7, with D maybe TRBD2 (6 bases). The germline CDR1 and CDR2 sequences are MNHEY and SMNVEV (reference sequence). CDR3 length: 14 residues. The V end was cut by 3 bases, the J end by 3 bases, with 12 bases between.

V and J are TRBV2 and TRBJ2-1; TRBD2 matches 7 bases. The ends lost 1 base at V and 4 bases at J; junction bases unmatched: 7. This CDR3 contains 16 residues. In germline, CDR1 is SNHLY, CDR2 FYNNEI. The CDR3, as DNA: TGTGCCAGCAGTGAAGGAGAGCTAGCGGTTTACAATGAGCAGTTCTTC. It translates to CASSEGELAVYNEQFF.

Points on this clone: The sample holds other DNA sequences that translate to the same CDR3. J is TRBJ1-4 and V is TRBV5-6; no clear D gene. This CDR3 is 12 amino acids long. Trimming stripped 4 bases from V and 8 bases from J, with 9 bases between. In germline, CDR1 is SGHDT, CDR2 YYEEEE. The DNA of the CDR3 is TGTGCCAGCAGCCTGGGTGGGGAAAAACTGTTTTTT. Protein sequence: CASSLGGEKLFF. Using reference TRBV5-6 and TRBJ1-4 for the parts outside the CDR3, the full variable domain is DAGVTQSPTHLIKTRGQQVTLRCSPKSGHDTVSWYQQALGQGPQFIFQYYEEEERQRGNFPDRFSGHQFPNYSSELNVNALLLGDSALYLCASSLGGEKLFFGSGTQLSVL.

The chain couples TRBV20-1 to TRBJ1-2; 7 bases are a match to TRBD1. V dropped 3 bases and J dropped 0; count of bases not matched to a gene: 4. Germline CDR1 and CDR2: DFQATT and SNEGSKA (reference sequence). The CDR3 length is 14 residues. The CDR3 loop is CSASVTGANYGYTF. The CDR3 DNA reads TGCAGTGCTAGTGTTACAGGGGCTAACTATGGCTACACCTTC.

The genes are TRBV6-5 and TRBJ2-1; TRBD2 might be the D (5 bases). Per the germline V gene, CDR1 is MNHEY and CDR2 is SVGAGI. This CDR3 is 15 amino acids long. Trimming took 2 bases from V and 0 from J, leaving 8 bases between them. The CDR3: CASSYGGFSYNEQFF. CDR3 in DNA: TGTGCCAGCAGTTACGGCGGGTTCTCCTACAATGAGCAGTTCTTC.

This clone was seen just once. The J gene is TRBJ2-2, the V gene TRBV28; possible D gene TRBD1, 5 bases. Germline values: CDR1 MDHEN, CDR2 SYDVKM. The V end lost 3 bases, the J end lost 6 bases, and 23 bases lay between the germline ends. The CDR3 length is 18 residues. The CDR3 nucleotides are TGTGCCAGCAGTTTTGTTCGGGCAGGGCTTGGTTGGGCCGGGGAGCTGTTTTTT. Amino acid sequence: CASSFVRAGLGWAGELFF.

The V call is TRBV10-3, the J call TRBJ2-7; TRBD2 agrees at 7 bases. The length of the CDR3 is 16 residues. Germline values: CDR1 ENHRY, CDR2 SYGVKD. J lost 10 bases, V lost 6 bases, and 21 bases had no gene match. Here the CDR3 reads CAISHLSKRDYTQQYF. The CDR3 coding sequence is TGTGCCATCAGCCATCTCTCGAAACGGGACTACACACAACAGTACTTC.

J is TRBJ2-1 and V is TRBV5-6; D gene unclear. Deletions cut 2 bases from V and 8 bases from J, with 5 bases between. From germline, CDR1 is SGHDT and CDR2 YYEEEE. The CDR3 has 11 amino acids. DNA of the CDR3: TGTGCCAGCAGCTTTGAACATGAGCAGTTCTTC. This translates into CASSFEHEQFF.

The chain joins TRBV6-5 to TRBJ1-1, with 7 bases lining up with TRBD1. CDR1 MNHEY and CDR2 SVGAGI come from the germline V gene. The CDR3 totals 13 residues. Trimming removed 6 bases from V and 3 bases from J; junction bases left unmatched: 4. The CDR3 region has the DNA TGTGCCAGCAGAGCAGGGGGGGACACTGAAGCTTTCTTT. Translated, it gives CASRAGGDTEAFF.

J is TRBJ2-5 and V is TRBV28; TRBD2 aligns across 9 bases. CDR3 length equals 14 residues. Looked up from germline, CDR1 is MDHEN and CDR2 is SYDVKM. Unmatched junction bases numbered 3, after V lost 5 bases and J lost 2 bases. Here the CDR3 DNA reads TGTGCCAGCAGTCTCCTAGCGGGGCAAGAGACCCAGTACTTC. Translation: CASSLLAGQETQYF.

The rearrangement links TRBV19 to TRBJ1-3; D is unresolved. Trimming took off 3 bases at V and 4 bases at J, with 4 bases between the two ends. Germline CDR1 and CDR2: LNHDA and SQIVND (reference sequence). This CDR3 contains 12 residues. The CDR3 here is CASSIRGNTIYF. The CDR3 DNA reads TGTGCCAGTAGTATTAGGGGAAACACCATATATTTT.

J is TRBJ2-5 and V is TRBV6-1, with TRBD1 matching 8 bases. V lost 0 bases, J lost 3 bases, and 0 bases stayed unmatched. CDR1 and CDR2 from the germline V gene are MNHNS and SASEGT. This CDR3 region has 14 residues. CDR3 DNA: TGTGCCAGCAGTGAAGCGGGACAGGAAGAGACCCAGTACTTC. It encodes CASSEAGQEETQYF.

In nucleotides, the CDR3 is TGTGCCAGCAGCTCTGGGGACTATTACAATCCCCATGAGCAGTTCTTC. Translation gives CASSSGDYYNPHEQFF. The chain has TRBV11-3 and TRBJ2-1; 7 bases are shared with TRBD2. The ends lost 4 bases at V and 8 bases at J; junction bases unmatched: 14. CDR3 length: 16 residues. CDR1 is SGHNT, CDR2 YENEEA, per germline.

The chain uses TRBV5-6 and TRBJ2-1; 13 bases align to TRBD2. The CDR3 has 16 amino acids. Germline CDR1 and CDR2: SGHDT and YYEEEE. The junction had 5 bases not matched to a gene; V was cut back by 0 bases and J by 8 bases. This chain's CDR3 is CASSLATTSGRDEQFF. The CDR3 DNA is TGTGCCAGCAGCTTGGCCACTACTAGCGGGAGGGATGAGCAGTTCTTC.

The chain recombines TRBV4-1 with TRBJ1-2, with D hard to call. CDR1 MGHRA and CDR2 YSYEKL come from the germline V gene. This CDR3 spans 16 amino acids. V lost 1 base, J lost 6 bases, and 18 bases lay in between. In DNA form, the CDR3 reads TGCGCCAGCAGCCAAGTGTTCCGAGGCCAGGCGGATGGCTACACCTTC. Residues: CASSQVFRGQADGYTF.

This sequence joins TRBV11-1 and TRBJ2-1, with 15 bases identical to TRBD2. The CDR3 loop spans 16 amino acids. V was pared by 6 bases and J by 8 bases, with 8 bases of the junction left unmatched. Per the germline V gene, CDR1 is SGHAT and CDR2 is FQDESV (reference sequence). This chain's CDR3 is CASSPRTSGRVDEQFF. Here the CDR3 DNA reads TGTGCCAGCAGTCCCCGGACTAGCGGGAGGGTTGATGAGCAGTTCTTC.

The CDR3 is CAIYEPTGGYNEQFF. The CDR3 nucleotides read TGTGCCATTTATGAACCTACAGGGGGGTACAATGAGCAGTTCTTC. The chain links TRBV10-3 to TRBJ2-1, with 8 bases matching TRBD1. Losses at the gene ends were 9 bases for V and 4 bases for J; bases not matched to a gene: 11. Per germline, CDR1 ENHRY and CDR2 SYGVKD. The CDR3 spans 15 residues.

The chain joins TRBV10-1 to TRBJ2-1, with 15 bases lining up with TRBD2. The CDR3 is 18 amino acids. CDR1 is WNHNN, CDR2 SYGVQD, per germline (reference sequence). V dropped 7 bases and J dropped 3; count of bases not matched to a gene: 10. CDR3 nucleotides: TGCGCCAGCATCGCTGTAGGGACTAGCGGGAGGTTCTACAATGAGCAGTTCTTC. Translation: CASIAVGTSGRFYNEQFF.

V gene TRBV4-1 combines with J gene TRBJ1-5; 10 bases match TRBD1. This CDR3 has 16 residues. The germline V gene has CDR1 MGHRA and CDR2 YSYEKL. Trimming took 5 bases from V and 2 from J; bases not matched to a gene: 6. CDR3 in amino acids: CASSSSGTGGNQPQHF. In DNA, the CDR3 is TGCGCCAGCAGCTCCTCGGGGACAGGGGGCAATCAGCCCCAGCATTTT.

The rearrangement joins TRBV10-2 to TRBJ2-7; tentatively, D is TRBD2 (6 bases). CDR3 length: 16 residues. V gave up 0 bases and J gave up 2 bases, with 14 bases separating them. Germline values: CDR1 WSHSY, CDR2 SAAADI. For the CDR3, the DNA is TGCGCCAGCAGTGAGTCACTAGCCGAACTTACCTACGAGCAGTACTTC. Translating gives CASSESLAELTYEQYF.